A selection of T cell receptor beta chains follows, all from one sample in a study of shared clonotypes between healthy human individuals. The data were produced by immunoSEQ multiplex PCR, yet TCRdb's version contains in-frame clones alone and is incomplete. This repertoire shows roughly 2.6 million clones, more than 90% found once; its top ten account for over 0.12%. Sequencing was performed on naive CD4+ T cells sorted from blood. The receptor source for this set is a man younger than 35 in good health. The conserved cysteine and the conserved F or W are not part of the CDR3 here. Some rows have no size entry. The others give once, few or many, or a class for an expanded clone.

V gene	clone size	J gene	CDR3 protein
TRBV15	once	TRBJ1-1	ATSSPDRGNTEAF
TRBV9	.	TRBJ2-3	ASSHGLAGGNTDTQY
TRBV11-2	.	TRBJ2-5	ASSPALTWGDGTQY
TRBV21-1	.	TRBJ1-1	ASSIRQGLEAF
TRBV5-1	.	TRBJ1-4	ASSLGGRATNEKLF
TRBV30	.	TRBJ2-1	AWSVVGPEQF
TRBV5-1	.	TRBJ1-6	ASSLAAGFDSPLH
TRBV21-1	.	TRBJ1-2	ASSKGGGNRGYT
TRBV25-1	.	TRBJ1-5	ASSPGQGINQPQH
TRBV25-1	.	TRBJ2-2	ASSVGGSNTGELF
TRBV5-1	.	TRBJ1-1	ASSLATGGEGEAF
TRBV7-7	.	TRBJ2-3	ASSLAGEPTDTQY
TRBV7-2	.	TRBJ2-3	ASSPRTSGRGVDTQY
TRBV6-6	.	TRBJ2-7	ASSPYGTSGPYEQY